Listed below are T cell receptor beta chains from one sample, sequenced in a study of blood T cell repertoires in COVID-19. The protocol was immunoSEQ multiplex PCR, while the TCRdb copy is restricted to in-frame clones and leaves out a portion. The data show around 430,000 clones, approximately 88% seen once. Material for sequencing was peripheral blood. The receptor set was obtained from a woman aged 45-59 years with COVID-19, enrolled during active disease. CDR3s include the opening cysteine and the closing phenylalanine or tryptophan. Fields, in order: D gene, CDR3 length, clone size, J gene, V gene, CDR3 protein, CDR3 DNA. D genes are given only for firm matches. Not all rows give a size; the values are once, few, many and, for expanded clones, a class.

D: TRBD1; length: 13; size: NA; J: TRBJ2-1; V: TRBV10-3; CDR3: CAISESGTGEQFF; DNA: TGTGCCATCAGTGAGTCGGGGACAGGTGAGCAGTTCTTC
D: NA; length: 12; size: NA; J: TRBJ1-1; V: TRBV29-1; CDR3: CSASEHRGEAFF; DNA: TGCAGTGCCTCGGAACATAGGGGTGAAGCTTTCTTT
D: NA; length: 14; size: NA; J: TRBJ1-1; V: TRBV6-5; CDR3: CASSRSGGETEAFF; DNA: TGTGCCAGCAGTCGAAGCGGGGGGGAAACTGAAGCTTTCTTT
D: TRBD1; length: 14; size: few; J: TRBJ1-6; V: TRBV5-4; CDR3: CASSFRDRPSPLHF; DNA: TGTGCCAGCAGCTTTCGGGACAGACCTTCACCCCTCCACTTT
D: NA; length: 14; size: once; J: TRBJ2-7; V: TRBV6-5; CDR3: CASRVQGGTYEQYF; DNA: TGTGCCAGCAGGGTCCAGGGAGGAACATACGAGCAGTACTTC
D: TRBD2; length: 15; size: once; J: TRBJ2-1; V: TRBV28; CDR3: CASSLGLAVYNEQFF; DNA: TGTGCCAGCAGTCTGGGACTAGCGGTATACAATGAGCAGTTCTTC
D: NA; length: 14; size: NA; J: TRBJ2-3; V: TRBV9; CDR3: CASSPSGSSGTQYF; DNA: TGTGCCAGCAGCCCCAGCGGGTCATCCGGTACGCAGTATTTT
D: TRBD1; length: 14; size: few; J: TRBJ1-1; V: TRBV6-5; CDR3: CASSWDSQNTEAFF; DNA: TGTGCCAGCAGTTGGGACAGTCAGAACACTGAAGCTTTCTTT
D: NA; length: 17; size: once; J: TRBJ2-6; V: TRBV7-2; CDR3: CASSLAVGNPGANVLTF; DNA: TGTGCCAGCAGCTTAGCGGTCGGGAATCCTGGGGCCAACGTCCTGACTTTC
D: TRBD1; length: 15; size: NA; J: TRBJ1-1; V: TRBV19; CDR3: CASSPRDRGDTEAFF; DNA: TGTGCCAGTAGTCCCCGGGACAGGGGGGACACTGAAGCTTTCTTT
D: NA; length: 14; size: NA; J: TRBJ1-6; V: TRBV27; CDR3: CASSLEDNGSPLHF; DNA: TGTGCCAGCAGTTTAGAGGACAATGGTTCACCCCTCCACTTT
D: TRBD1; length: 13; size: once; J: TRBJ1-1; V: TRBV12-3/TRBV12-4; CDR3: CASSLGQGTEAFF; DNA: TGTGCCAGCAGTTTGGGACAGGGCACTGAAGCTTTCTTT
D: NA; length: 13; size: once; J: TRBJ1-4; V: TRBV27; CDR3: CASRATGGQKLFF; DNA: TGTGCCAGCAGAGCTACCGGGGGACAAAAACTGTTTTTT
D: NA; length: 17; size: NA; J: TRBJ1-4; V: TRBV7-9; CDR3: CASSLGGQGPTNEKLFF; DNA: TGTGCCAGCAGCTTAGGGGGTCAGGGGCCAACTAATGAAAAACTGTTTTTT
D: TRBD2; length: 14; size: NA; J: TRBJ2-3; V: TRBV30; CDR3: CAWNRGGPADTQYF; DNA: TGTGCCTGGAATCGGGGGGGGCCGGCAGATACGCAGTATTTT
D: TRBD1; length: 15; size: NA; J: TRBJ1-5; V: TRBV27; CDR3: CASSLGRGANQPQHF; DNA: TGTGCCAGCAGTTTAGGCAGGGGGGCCAATCAGCCCCAGCATTTT
D: NA; length: 15; size: NA; J: TRBJ1-1; V: TRBV5-1; CDR3: CASSLVVPGNTEAFF; DNA: TGCGCCAGCAGCTTGGTGGTACCGGGGAACACTGAAGCTTTCTTT
D: NA; length: 14; size: few; J: TRBJ1-2; V: TRBV6-1; CDR3: CASSESRQGYGYTF; DNA: TGTGCCAGCAGTGAGTCTAGGCAGGGTTATGGCTACACCTTC
D: NA; length: 11; size: NA; J: TRBJ2-7; V: TRBV6-6; CDR3: CASSYRGEQYF; DNA: TGTGCCAGCAGTTACCGGGGCGAGCAGTACTTC
D: TRBD1; length: 15; size: NA; J: TRBJ2-7; V: TRBV12-5; CDR3: CASGLVGQGGYEQYF; DNA: TGTGCTAGTGGTTTGGTAGGACAGGGTGGCTACGAGCAGTACTTC
D: TRBD1; length: 15; size: NA; J: TRBJ1-6; V: TRBV3-1/TRBV3-2; CDR3: CASSQGTGEYSPLHF; DNA: TGTGCCAGCAGCCAAGGCACAGGGGAATACTCACCCCTCCACTTT
D: TRBD2; length: 17; size: once; J: TRBJ2-7; V: TRBV7-2; CDR3: CASSLGLASGTAYEQYF; DNA: TGTGCCAGCAGCTTAGGACTGGCTAGCGGGACCGCCTACGAGCAGTACTTC
D: TRBD1; length: 14; size: NA; J: TRBJ2-2; V: TRBV27; CDR3: CASSWDRGSGELFF; DNA: TGTGCCAGCAGTTGGGACAGGGGGAGCGGGGAGCTGTTTTTT
D: NA; length: 11; size: NA; J: TRBJ2-1; V: TRBV6-5; CDR3: CASSPMGEQFF; DNA: TGTGCCAGCAGCCCAATGGGCGAGCAGTTCTTC
D: TRBD1; length: 13; size: NA; J: TRBJ1-1; V: TRBV6-5; CDR3: CANAQGPGTEAFF; DNA: TGTGCCAACGCACAGGGGCCGGGGACTGAAGCTTTCTTT
D: TRBD1; length: 17; size: NA; J: TRBJ2-4; V: TRBV9; CDR3: CASSRLQLGTAKNIQYF; DNA: TGTGCCAGCAGCCGACTTCAACTCGGGACAGCTAAAAACATTCAGTACTTC
D: NA; length: 14; size: NA; J: TRBJ1-5; V: TRBV2; CDR3: CASSSAGSVQPQHF; DNA: TGTGCCAGCAGCTCGGCGGGGTCCGTTCAGCCCCAGCATTTT
D: TRBD1; length: 14; size: NA; J: TRBJ1-2; V: TRBV30; CDR3: CAWSVPGTGYGYTF; DNA: TGTGCCTGGAGTGTGCCAGGGACAGGGTATGGCTACACCTTC
D: TRBD1; length: 14; size: NA; J: TRBJ1-2; V: TRBV11-2; CDR3: CASSLMTGAYGYTF; DNA: TGTGCCAGCAGCCTCATGACAGGGGCCTATGGCTACACCTTC
D: NA; length: 15; size: NA; J: TRBJ1-1; V: TRBV9; CDR3: CASSPRLTGNTEAFF; DNA: TGTGCCAGCAGCCCTCGACTTACAGGGAACACTGAAGCTTTCTTT
D: NA; length: 16; size: once; J: TRBJ2-3; V: TRBV9; CDR3: CASSISPGVPPDTQYF; DNA: TGTGCCAGCAGCATATCTCCGGGGGTGCCCCCAGATACGCAGTATTTT
D: NA; length: 14; size: NA; J: TRBJ2-5; V: TRBV5-8; CDR3: CASSLVVLRGTQYF; DNA: TGTGCCAGCAGCTTGGTAGTACTACGGGGGACCCAGTACTTC
D: NA; length: 14; size: NA; J: TRBJ2-7; V: TRBV27; CDR3: CASSFRGVSYEQYF; DNA: TGTGCCAGCAGTTTTAGGGGTGTAAGCTACGAGCAGTACTTC
D: TRBD2; length: 16; size: NA; J: TRBJ2-7; V: TRBV5-1; CDR3: CASSSVTSGGVSEQYF; DNA: TGCGCCAGCAGCTCCGTTACTAGCGGGGGGGTATCGGAGCAGTACTTC
D: TRBD1; length: 13; size: NA; J: TRBJ2-3; V: TRBV19; CDR3: CASSPRGLNTQYF; DNA: TGTGCCAGTAGCCCCAGGGGGCTGAATACGCAGTATTTT
D: TRBD1; length: 15; size: NA; J: TRBJ1-1; V: TRBV19; CDR3: CASRPQGAGNTEAFF; DNA: TGTGCCAGTAGACCTCAGGGGGCTGGGAACACTGAAGCTTTCTTT
D: NA; length: 14; size: NA; J: TRBJ1-5; V: TRBV5-6; CDR3: CASSLPGGNQPQHF; DNA: TGTGCCAGCAGCTTGCCCGGGGGCAATCAGCCCCAGCATTTT
D: NA; length: 13; size: NA; J: TRBJ1-2; V: TRBV5-6; CDR3: CASRRPRNYGYTF; DNA: TGTGCCAGCAGGCGCCCCCGCAACTATGGCTACACCTTC
D: TRBD1; length: 14; size: NA; J: TRBJ1-1; V: TRBV28; CDR3: CASGFMDRENEAFF; DNA: TGTGCCAGCGGCTTTATGGACAGGGAAAATGAAGCTTTCTTT
D: TRBD1; length: 19; size: NA; J: TRBJ1-2; V: TRBV9; CDR3: CASSGPDRDIHVEWDGYTF; DNA: TGTGCCAGCAGCGGACCCGACAGGGATATTCATGTCGAGTGGGATGGCTACACCTTC
D: TRBD2; length: 16; size: NA; J: TRBJ2-3; V: TRBV4-1; CDR3: CASSPLAGPSTDTQYF; DNA: TGCGCCAGCAGCCCTCTAGCGGGCCCAAGCACAGATACGCAGTATTTT
D: NA; length: 17; size: NA; J: TRBJ1-6; V: TRBV27; CDR3: CASSLWARTENNSPLHF; DNA: TGTGCCAGCAGTTTATGGGCGCGGACAGAGAACAATTCACCCCTCCACTTT
D: NA; length: 19; size: NA; J: TRBJ2-4; V: TRBV7-8; CDR3: CASSSGGFGTLGAKNIQYF; DNA: TGTGCCAGCAGCTCAGGCGGTTTCGGGACTCTCGGAGCCAAAAACATTCAGTACTTC
D: NA; length: 17; size: NA; J: TRBJ2-3; V: TRBV9; CDR3: CASSVGAANRNTDTQYF; DNA: TGTGCCAGCAGCGTAGGGGCTGCTAACCGTAACACAGATACGCAGTATTTT
D: NA; length: 13; size: NA; J: TRBJ1-1; V: TRBV30; CDR3: CAWILMGGTEAFF; DNA: TGTGCCTGGATCCTTATGGGGGGCACTGAAGCTTTCTTT
D: NA; length: 16; size: once; J: TRBJ1-1; V: TRBV7-3; CDR3: CASSSGSIRQNTEAFF; DNA: TGTGCCAGCAGCTCAGGGTCAATAAGACAGAACACTGAAGCTTTCTTT
D: TRBD1; length: 14; size: NA; J: TRBJ1-3; V: TRBV10-3; CDR3: CAIRTGVAGNTIYF; DNA: TGTGCCATCAGAACAGGGGTTGCTGGAAACACCATATATTTT
D: NA; length: 13; size: NA; J: TRBJ1-2; V: TRBV2; CDR3: CASSDRTLYGYTF; DNA: TGTGCCAGCAGCGACAGGACCCTATATGGCTACACCTTC
D: TRBD1; length: 16; size: few; J: TRBJ1-2; V: TRBV28; CDR3: CASSLDGTAFNYGYTF; DNA: TGTGCCAGCAGTTTAGATGGGACAGCATTTAACTATGGCTACACCTTC
D: TRBD2; length: 17; size: NA; J: TRBJ2-7; V: TRBV25-1; CDR3: CASSEWVPGRGGYEQYF; DNA: TGTGCCAGCAGTGAATGGGTCCCGGGGAGGGGTGGCTACGAGCAGTACTTC
D: NA; length: 16; size: NA; J: TRBJ1-5; V: TRBV19; CDR3: CASSINAGRPNQPQHF; DNA: TGTGCCAGTAGTATTAATGCGGGCAGGCCAAATCAGCCCCAGCATTTT
D: NA; length: 11; size: NA; J: TRBJ2-5; V: TRBV2; CDR3: CASSPLETQYF; DNA: TGTGCCAGCAGCCCTCTTGAGACCCAGTACTTC
D: NA; length: 13; size: NA; J: TRBJ2-7; V: TRBV6-2/TRBV6-3; CDR3: CASSYGQLLGQYF; DNA: TGTGCCAGCAGTTACGGACAGCTCTTAGGGCAGTACTTC
D: NA; length: 12; size: NA; J: TRBJ2-7; V: TRBV6-5; CDR3: CASSIGDGEQYF; DNA: TGTGCCAGCAGTATCGGAGATGGCGAGCAGTACTTC
D: TRBD1; length: 14; size: NA; J: TRBJ2-1; V: TRBV2; CDR3: CASSPPGQGNEQFF; DNA: TGTGCCAGCAGTCCTCCGGGACAGGGGAATGAGCAGTTCTTC
D: NA; length: 15; size: NA; J: TRBJ2-1; V: TRBV5-1; CDR3: CASSPSGEIYNEQFF; DNA: TGCGCCAGCAGCCCAAGCGGAGAAATCTACAATGAGCAGTTCTTC
D: NA; length: 14; size: NA; J: TRBJ2-7; V: TRBV30; CDR3: CAWGAVGATYEQYF; DNA: TGTGCCTGGGGAGCTGTAGGGGCGACCTACGAGCAGTACTTC
D: NA; length: 13; size: once; J: TRBJ2-3; V: TRBV11-3; CDR3: CASSLGGADTQYF; DNA: TGTGCCAGCAGCTTGGGCGGGGCAGATACGCAGTATTTT
D: TRBD1; length: 14; size: few; J: TRBJ1-1; V: TRBV5-1; CDR3: CASSYRGRDTEAFF; DNA: TGCGCCAGCAGCTACAGGGGGCGAGACACTGAAGCTTTCTTT